Listed here are 21 T cell receptor beta chains from one sample, sequenced in a study of blood T cell repertoires in COVID-19. The table came from immunoSEQ multiplex PCR; TCRdb's copy has only in-frame clones and leaves some out. Here the sample spans some 130,000 clones, about nine tenths being singletons. Source material: PBMCs or T cells enriched from blood (not recorded which). These receptors all stem from a man aged 45-65 years who had recovered from COVID-19.

The chain is built from TRBV5-1 and TRBJ2-1, with TRBD2 matching over 13 bases. Germline values: CDR1 SGHRS, CDR2 YFSETQ. J was trimmed by 5 bases and V by 3 bases; bases with no gene match: 2. This CDR3 contains 15 residues. CDR3 in amino acids: CASSWTSGGHNEQFF. In DNA form, the CDR3 reads TGCGCCAGCAGCTGGACTAGCGGGGGACACAATGAGCAGTTCTTC.

This clone was counted only a few times. The chain combines TRBV24-1 with TRBJ1-2; a weak D match, TRBD1 (6 bases). The CDR3 loop spans 14 amino acids. V lost 4 bases and J 7 bases, leaving 15 bases between the germline ends. Germline assignment: CDR1 KGHDR and CDR2 SFDVKD. CDR3 protein: CATSDSGVIRGYTF. The CDR3 DNA reads as TGTGCCACCAGTGACTCAGGGGTTATACGTGGCTACACCTTC.

This chain uses TRBV5-5 with TRBJ1-1, with D uncertain. This CDR3 has 13 amino acids. Germline loops: CDR1 SGHKS, CDR2 YYEKEE (reference sequence). V shed 4 bases and J shed 1 base, with 8 bases lying between them. The DNA of the CDR3 is TGTGCCAGCAGCCGTAGTTGGAACACTGAAGCTTTCTTT. Amino acid sequence: CASSRSWNTEAFF.

The V and J genes are TRBV7-2 and TRBJ2-7; D gene ambiguous. Trimming left V 3 bases short and J 0 bases short, with 12 bases between. CDR1 and CDR2 from the germline V gene are SGHTA and FQGNSA. The CDR3 length is 15 residues. The CDR3 reads CASSFSSESSYEQYV. The CDR3 DNA reads as TGTGCCAGCAGCTTTTCCTCGGAGAGCTCCTACGAGCAGTACGTC.

Here the CDR3 reads CATSTESQPQHF. As DNA, the CDR3 is TGTGCCACCTCGACAGAAAGTCAGCCCCAGCATTTT. The rearrangement joins TRBV12-3 or TRBV12-4 to TRBJ1-5, with D perhaps TRBD1 (5 bases). Trimming removed 10 bases at V and 6 bases at J, with 13 bases between. This CDR3 region has 12 residues.

This clone has only a few counts. This sequence joins TRBV11-2 and TRBJ1-2, with 9 nucleotides matching TRBD1. Germline values: CDR1 SGHAT, CDR2 FQNNGV. There are 14 residues in the CDR3. With V trimmed by 5 bases and J by 7 bases, 8 bases remained unmatched. This chain's CDR3 is CASSTYRGRGGYTF. CDR3 nucleotides: TGTGCCAGCAGCACCTACAGGGGGCGGGGTGGCTACACCTTC.

This chain uses TRBV25-1 with TRBJ1-2, with D perhaps TRBD1 (6 bases). CDR3 length: 14 residues. Germline V gives CDR1 MGHDK, CDR2 SYGVNS. The V gene lost 7 bases and the J gene lost 6 bases, with 18 bases spanning the gap. The CDR3 reads CASNPGQKEDGYTF. The CDR3 coding sequence is TGTGCCAGCAACCCCGGACAGAAGGAGGATGGCTACACCTTC.

This chain uses TRBV5-4 with TRBJ1-4, with D perhaps TRBD1 (5 bases). Germline V CDR1 and CDR2: SGHNT, YYREEE (reference sequence). The ends were cut back, 2 bases at V and 8 bases at J, with 13 bases in the middle. The CDR3 is 14 residues long. CDR3 in amino acids: CASSLGRGTEKLFF. The CDR3, as DNA: TGTGCCAGCAGCTTAGGTAGGGGAACAGAAAAACTGTTTTTT.

This clone came up once. A read error may produce the germline difference seen at one junction end. This sequence joins TRBV7-7 and TRBJ1-5, with a tentative D call TRBD1 (5 bases). Germline CDR1 is SSHAT and CDR2 is FNYEAQ (reference sequence). The CDR3 is 17 residues long. CDR3 sequence: CASSLFGQGYSNQPQHF. DNA of the CDR3: TGTGCTAGCAGCTTATTTGGGCAGGGTTATAGCAATCAGCCCCAGCATTTT.

This chain connects TRBV11-2 to TRBJ2-7; D might be TRBD2 (5 bases). V dropped 0 bases and J dropped 6 bases, with 12 bases sitting between them. The CDR3 spans 14 residues. CDR1 and CDR2 from the germline V gene are SGHAT and FQNNGV. The CDR3 nucleotides are TGTGCCAGCAGCTTAGACGCGGGCTATAGCGAGCAGTACTTC. Its protein is CASSLDAGYSEQYF. The full variable domain, its missing parts supplied by reference TRBV11-2 and TRBJ2-7, is EAGVAQSPRYKIIEKRQSVAFWCNPISGHATLYWYQQILGQGPKLLIQFQNNGVVDDSQLPKDRFSAERLKGVDSTLKIQPAKLEDSAVYLCASSLDAGYSEQYFGPGTRLTVT.

This clone has just a few counts. The rearrangement links TRBV7-2 to TRBJ2-1, with D maybe TRBD2 (6 bases). The CDR3 loop spans 16 amino acids. Trimming took 2 bases from V and 7 from J, leaving 18 bases between them. CDR1 SGHTA and CDR2 FQGNSA come from the germline V gene. In DNA form, the CDR3 reads TGTGCCAGCAGCTTACGGTCCTCGGAGGGCTGGAATGAGCAGTTCTTC. Protein product: CASSLRSSEGWNEQFF.

The chain uses TRBV18 and TRBJ2-3; 9 bases match TRBD2. J lost 4 bases, V lost 1 base, and 0 bases had no gene match. Germline CDR1 reads KGHSH; CDR2 reads LQKENI. CDR3 length equals 14 residues. CDR3 sequence reads: CASSPQREADTQYF. CDR3 coding DNA: TGTGCCAGCTCACCACAGCGGGAGGCAGATACGCAGTATTTT.

The chain uses TRBV21-1 and TRBJ2-7; the table gives TRBD1 as D, unverified against the DNA. TRBV21-1 is designated a pseudogene. The CDR3 loop spans 15 amino acids. This chain's CDR3 is CASRTGTHQVYEQYV. The CDR3 DNA is TGTGCCAGCAGGACCGGGACACATCAAGTTTACGAGCAGTACGTC.

This chain links TRBV3-1 (or the pseudogene TRBV3-2) with TRBJ2-5, with 8 bases that match TRBD1. This CDR3 is 16 amino acids long. V dropped 2 bases and J dropped 2; count of bases not matched to a gene: 7. Per the germline V gene, CDR1 is LGHDT and CDR2 is YNNKEL (reference sequence). CDR3 protein: CASSQLDRAGQETQYF. The CDR3 DNA reads as TGTGCCAGCAGCCAATTGGACAGGGCGGGACAAGAGACCCAGTACTTC.

A note on this clone: Other DNA variants within this sample encode the same CDR3. The genes are TRBV18 and TRBJ1-1, with D unclear. Germline V gene lookup returns CDR1 KGHSH and CDR2 LQKENI. There are 14 residues in the CDR3. Trimming stripped 2 bases from V and 0 bases from J, with 7 bases between. The CDR3 DNA follows: TGTGCCAGCTCACCAACGGGGATGAACACTGAAGCTTTCTTT. Protein sequence: CASSPTGMNTEAFF.

Only one count was recorded for this clone. This chain links TRBV7-3 with TRBJ1-1; 7 positions match TRBD1. V lost 5 bases, J lost 0 bases, and 6 bases stayed unmatched. The germline V gene encodes CDR1 SGHTA and CDR2 FQGTGA. This CDR3 comprises 15 residues. CDR3 region: CASSPGGTVNTEAFF. In DNA, the CDR3 is TGTGCCAGCAGCCCGGGTGGGACAGTGAACACTGAAGCTTTCTTT.

The V gene is TRBV5-5, the J gene TRBJ1-3; weak D call: TRBD1 (5 bases). Germline V lookup: CDR1 SGHKS, CDR2 YYEKEE (reference sequence). The CDR3 consists of 14 residues. Trimming pared 4 bases from V and 2 bases from J, leaving 10 bases between. The chain's CDR3 is CASSPQGAGNTIYF. CDR3 DNA sequence: TGTGCCAGCAGCCCCCAGGGCGCTGGAAACACCATATATTTT. The whole variable domain, remainder taken from reference TRBV5-5 and TRBJ1-3, is DAGVTQSPTHLIKTRGQQVTLRCSPISGHKSVSWYQQVLGQGPQFIFQYYEKEERGRGNFPDRFSARQFPNYSSELNVNALLLGDSALYLCASSPQGAGNTIYFGEGSWLTVV.

A few counts support this clone. J is TRBJ2-5 and V is TRBV10-3; 8 bases line up with TRBD1. V shed 6 bases, J shed 1 base, and the junction held 4 bases outside the gene matches. The CDR3 contains 14 residues. CDR1 ENHRY and CDR2 SYGVKD come from the germline V gene. The CDR3 loop is CAIRPDRGQETQYF. For the CDR3, the DNA is TGTGCCATCAGGCCCGACAGGGGCCAAGAGACCCAGTACTTC.

The chain is built from TRBV28 and TRBJ1-2, with 8 bases lining up with TRBD1. V shed 6 bases, J shed 0 bases, and the junction held 6 bases outside the gene matches. This CDR3 contains 15 residues. Germline V gene data show CDR1 as MDHEN and CDR2 as SYDVKM. For the CDR3, the DNA is TGTGCCAGCAGCACGGACAGGGTGGCTAACTATGGCTACACCTTC. It yields the protein CASSTDRVANYGYTF.

The gene calls are TRBV7-2 and TRBJ1-4, with TRBD1 identical over 9 bases. Unmatched junction bases numbered 9, after V lost 8 bases and J lost 5 bases. Germline loops: CDR1 SGHTA, CDR2 FQGNSA. There are 15 residues in the CDR3. The CDR3 nucleotides are TGTGCCAGCTCCTTAGTTGGGACAGGGAATGAAAAACTGTTTTTT. Translation gives CASSLVGTGNEKLFF.

The CDR3 nucleotides are TGTGCCAGCAGCTTAGAGGACAGGGAGGGGAATTCACCCCTCCACTTT. This gives the protein CASSLEDREGNSPLHF. The chain links TRBV7-2 to TRBJ1-6; 8 bases fit TRBD1. The CDR3 sequence is 16 residues long. Germline trimming cut 1 base from V and 7 bases from J; bases unmatched to any gene: 6. The germline V gene has CDR1 SGHTA and CDR2 FQGNSA.